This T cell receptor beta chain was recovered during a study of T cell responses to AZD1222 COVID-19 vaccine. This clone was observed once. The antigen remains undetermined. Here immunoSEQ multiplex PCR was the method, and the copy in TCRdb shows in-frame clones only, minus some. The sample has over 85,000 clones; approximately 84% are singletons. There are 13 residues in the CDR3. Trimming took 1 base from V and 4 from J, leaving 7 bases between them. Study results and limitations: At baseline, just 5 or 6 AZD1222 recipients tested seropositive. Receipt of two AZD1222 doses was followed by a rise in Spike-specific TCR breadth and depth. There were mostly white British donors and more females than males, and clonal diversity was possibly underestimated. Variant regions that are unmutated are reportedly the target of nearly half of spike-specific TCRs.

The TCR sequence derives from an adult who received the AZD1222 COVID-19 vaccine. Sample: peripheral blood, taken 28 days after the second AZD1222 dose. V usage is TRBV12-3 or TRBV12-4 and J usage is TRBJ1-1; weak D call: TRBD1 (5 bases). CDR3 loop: CASSLVGLTEAFF. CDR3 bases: TGTGCCAGCAGTTTAGTGGGGCTCACTGAAGCTTTCTTT.